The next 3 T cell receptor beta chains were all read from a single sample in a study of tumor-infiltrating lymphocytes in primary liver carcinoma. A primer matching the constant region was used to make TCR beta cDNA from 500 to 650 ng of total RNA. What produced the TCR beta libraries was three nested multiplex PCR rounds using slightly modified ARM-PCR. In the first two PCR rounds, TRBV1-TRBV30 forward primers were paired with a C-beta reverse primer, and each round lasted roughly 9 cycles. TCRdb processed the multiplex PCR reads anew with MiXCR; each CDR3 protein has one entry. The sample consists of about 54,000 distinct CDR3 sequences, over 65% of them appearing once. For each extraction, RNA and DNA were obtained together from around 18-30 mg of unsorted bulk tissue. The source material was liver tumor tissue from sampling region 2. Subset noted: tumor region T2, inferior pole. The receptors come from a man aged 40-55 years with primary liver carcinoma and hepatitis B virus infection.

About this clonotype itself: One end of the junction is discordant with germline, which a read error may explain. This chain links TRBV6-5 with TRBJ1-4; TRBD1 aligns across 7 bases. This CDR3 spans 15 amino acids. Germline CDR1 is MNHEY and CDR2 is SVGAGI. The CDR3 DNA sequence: TGTGCCAACAGTTACAGGACAGGACCAGATGAAAAACTGTTTTTT. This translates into CANSYRTGPDEKLFF.

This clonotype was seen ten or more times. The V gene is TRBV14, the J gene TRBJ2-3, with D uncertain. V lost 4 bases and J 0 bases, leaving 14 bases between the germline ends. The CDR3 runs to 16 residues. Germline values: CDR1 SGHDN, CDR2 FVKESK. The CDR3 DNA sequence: TGTGCCAGCAGCCCAGGTCAGAAAACTAGCACAGATACGCAGTATTTT. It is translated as CASSPGQKTSTDTQYF.

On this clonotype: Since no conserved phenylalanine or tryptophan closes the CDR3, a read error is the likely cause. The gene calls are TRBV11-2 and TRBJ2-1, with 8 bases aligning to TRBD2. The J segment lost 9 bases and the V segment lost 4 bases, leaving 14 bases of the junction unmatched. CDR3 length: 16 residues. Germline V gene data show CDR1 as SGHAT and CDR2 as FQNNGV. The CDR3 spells CASSSDIGLAVGEQFS. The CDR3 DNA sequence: TGTGCCAGCAGCTCGGATATCGGACTAGCCGTGGGTGAGCAGTTCTCC.